Listed below are T cell receptor beta chains from one sample, sequenced in a study of pediatric ulcerative colitis. Assay: immunoSEQ multiplex PCR; the TCRdb copy retains only in-frame clones and omits some. Of some 10,000 clones listed, roughly 82% are singletons. The sequenced sample was gut tissue. Receptor source: a girl aged 10 to 17 who was a control in a study of pediatric ulcerative colitis. CDR3s include the opening cysteine and the closing phenylalanine or tryptophan. A D gene is named only where the DNA matches it firmly. The size entry is marked missing in some rows and otherwise reads once, few, many or a size class.

TRBV27	NA	TRBJ2-6	NA	TGTGCCAGCAGTTTCGGTGGCGCTGGGGCCAACGTCCTGACTTTC	CASSFGGAGANVLTF
TRBV10-3	TRBD2	TRBJ2-7	NA	TGTGCCACCTCCGGGACTAGCGGATTACCTACAGAGCAGTACTTC	CATSGTSGLPTEQYF
TRBV10-1	NA	TRBJ2-4	NA	TGCGCCAGCAGTGACACAAGGCAAAAAAACATTCAGTACTTC	CASSDTRQKNIQYF
TRBV2	TRBD2	TRBJ2-1	NA	TGTGCCAGCAGGCCATGGAAGACTAGCGGGACCCATGAGCAGTTCTTC	CASRPWKTSGTHEQFF
TRBV7-2	TRBD1	TRBJ2-5	NA	TGTGCCAGCAGCCGTGACAGGGGCCAAGAGACCCAGTACTTC	CASSRDRGQETQYF
TRBV5-8	TRBD1	TRBJ2-5	NA	TGTGCCAGCAGCTTGGACAGGGGTCAAGAGACCCAGTACTTC	CASSLDRGQETQYF
TRBV18	NA	TRBJ2-1	NA	TGTGCCAGCTCCGCCCGGGAAGCGGGTAGCTCCTACAATGAGCAGTTCTTC	CASSAREAGSSYNEQFF
TRBV5-8	NA	TRBJ2-5	NA	TGTGCCAGCAGCTTTGGGTTTGAGGAGACCCAGTACTTC	CASSFGFEETQYF
TRBV7-2	NA	TRBJ2-5	NA	TGTGCCAGCAGCGACTTTGTCGGGACCCAGTACTTC	CASSDFVGTQYF
TRBV7-2	NA	TRBJ2-7	once	TGTGCCAGCAGAGCTTCCCGGGACTCGCCCCACGAGCAGTACTTC	CASRASRDSPHEQYF
TRBV6-6	TRBD2	TRBJ2-5	NA	TGTGCCAGCGTGCGGGGGGGGCTCCAAGAGACCCAGTACTTC	CASVRGGLQETQYF
TRBV28	TRBD1	TRBJ1-5	medium-sized	TGTGCAACCACCGGGACCGGGACAGGGATACGGCCCCAGCATTTT	CATTGTGTGIRPQHF
TRBV19	TRBD2	TRBJ2-3	NA	TGTGCCAGTTCTCCACCACTAGCGATAGCGGGAGTCATAGATACGCAGTATTTT	CASSPPLAIAGVIDTQYF
TRBV2	TRBD1	TRBJ1-2	NA	TGTGCCAGCAGAGCCGACAGGGAGTATGGCTACACCTTC	CASRADREYGYTF
TRBV5-1	TRBD1	TRBJ1-2	NA	TGCGCCAGCAGTCGGACAGGGGGTTTGTATGGCTACACCTTC	CASSRTGGLYGYTF
TRBV7-9	TRBD2	TRBJ2-7	NA	TGTGCCAGCAGCTTATACGCCGGGGGACTAGCGGACTACGAGCAGTACTTC	CASSLYAGGLADYEQYF
TRBV18	NA	TRBJ2-1	NA	TGTGCCAGCTCACCGAATGTCGAGCAGTTCTTC	CASSPNVEQFF
TRBV7-5	NA	TRBJ1-4	once	TGTGCCAGAAGCTTGAGGGTAACAACTAATGAAAAACTGTTTTTT	CARSLRVTTNEKLFF
TRBV4-2	NA	TRBJ2-1	NA	TGTGCCAGCAGCCTTCAGACTATCCCATATAATGAGCAGTTCTTC	CASSLQTIPYNEQFF
TRBV6-5	NA	TRBJ1-2	NA	TGTGCCAGCAGCCGTCGGGGGGCAGGAGGCTACACCTTC	CASSRRGAGGYTF
TRBV4-2	TRBD2	TRBJ2-7	few	TGTGCCAGCAGCCAAGATTGGACTAGCGGGAGCTACGAGCAGTACTTC	CASSQDWTSGSYEQYF
TRBV7-9	NA	TRBJ2-5	NA	TGTGCCAGCAGCTTCCCGAGTCCCCAGGGGAGAGAGACCCAGTACTTC	CASSFPSPQGRETQYF
TRBV28	TRBD2	TRBJ2-7	NA	TGTGCCACCCAACCCGGCGGGAGGGGTGAGCAGTACTTC	CATQPGGRGEQYF
TRBV4-3	NA	TRBJ2-2	NA	TGCGCCAGCAGCCAAGAGGCGCACACCGGGGAGCTGTTTTTT	CASSQEAHTGELFF
TRBV10-3	TRBD1	TRBJ1-2	once	TGTGCCATCAGTGGGACAGGGGACTACTATGGCTACACCTTC	CAISGTGDYYGYTF
TRBV30	TRBD2	TRBJ2-5	NA	TGTGCCTGGAGTGTACGGGGACTAGCGGGAGAAGGGACCCAGTACTTC	CAWSVRGLAGEGTQYF
TRBV28	TRBD2	TRBJ2-1	NA	TGTGCCAGCAGTTTCCGTAGCGGGAGTCATTATGAGCAGTTCTTC	CASSFRSGSHYEQFF
TRBV28	NA	TRBJ2-7	NA	TGTGCCAGCAGTTTCCAACGGACGGGGATCTACGAGCAGTACTTC	CASSFQRTGIYEQYF
TRBV28	TRBD1	TRBJ2-1	NA	TGTGCCAGCAGTTTGTACAGGGGGGATTCCTACAATGAGCAGTTCTTC	CASSLYRGDSYNEQFF
TRBV28	TRBD2	TRBJ2-1	once	TGTGCCAGCAGGGGACTAGCGGCACTCTACTACAATGAGCAGTTCTTC	CASRGLAALYYNEQFF
TRBV5-5	NA	TRBJ1-1	once	TGTGCCAGCAGCTACATCACTGAAGCTTTCTTT	CASSYITEAFF
TRBV7-6	NA	TRBJ2-7	NA	TGTGCCAGCAGCCTTATGTCCGGATCCTACGAGCAGTACTTC	CASSLMSGSYEQYF
TRBV7-8	TRBD2	TRBJ2-7	NA	TGTGCCAGTGCTGGGACTAGCGGATATTACGAGCAGTACTTC	CASAGTSGYYEQYF
TRBV5-4	TRBD1	TRBJ1-2	NA	TGTGCCAGCAGTTTGACAGGGGAAGGGAACTATGGCTACACCTTC	CASSLTGEGNYGYTF
TRBV7-3	NA	TRBJ1-1	NA	TGTGCCAGCAGCTTAGGAGTATGGCACACTGAAGCTTTCTTT	CASSLGVWHTEAFF
TRBV19	NA	TRBJ2-2	NA	TGTGCCAGTCGCCTGGACAGCGGGATGCGAAACACCGGGGAGCTGTTTTTT	CASRLDSGMRNTGELFF
TRBV7-6	TRBD1	TRBJ1-1	NA	TGTGCCAGCAGCTTAGCGACAGGGGTGGCCACTGAAGCTTTCTTT	CASSLATGVATEAFF
TRBV4-2	NA	TRBJ2-3	NA	TGTGCCAGCAGCCAGGCTAGGGACGGACCGGATACGCAGTATTTT	CASSQARDGPDTQYF
TRBV28	TRBD2	TRBJ2-7	NA	TGTGCCAGCAGTTTACATCCGGGGGCTAGCGGGGCTCACCTTTCCTACGAGCAGTACTTC	CASSLHPGASGAHLSYEQYF
TRBV30	TRBD2	TRBJ2-1	NA	TGTGCCTGGAGTGTACTGAGCGGGAGGGTCTACAATGAGCAGTTCTTC	CAWSVLSGRVYNEQFF
TRBV5-1	NA	TRBJ2-1	NA	TGCGCCTCCGGCCCCCGGACTCAGAATGAGCAGTTCTTC	CASGPRTQNEQFF
TRBV7-2	NA	TRBJ1-2	NA	TGTGCCAGCAGCTTCGTCAGCTATGGCTACACCTTC	CASSFVSYGYTF
TRBV28	NA	TRBJ2-2	NA	TGTGCCAGCAGTTACGGGACAAGGGGAAGCTCCGGGGAGCTGTTTTTT	CASSYGTRGSSGELFF
TRBV9	NA	TRBJ2-7	once	TGTGCCAGCAGCGTAGGGCACCGGCAAGAGCAGTACTTC	CASSVGHRQEQYF
TRBV7-9	NA	TRBJ2-7	NA	TGTGCCAGCAGCCCCCATATAGGCGAGCAGTACTTC	CASSPHIGEQYF
TRBV9	NA	TRBJ2-1	NA	TGTGCCAGCAGCGTAGGCAACAGGGCAACCTACAATGAGCAGTTCTTC	CASSVGNRATYNEQFF
TRBV30	TRBD1	TRBJ2-2	NA	TGTGCCTGGAGAGCCAAGGACAGGCCGAACACCGGGGAGCTGTTTTTT	CAWRAKDRPNTGELFF
TRBV5-1	TRBD1	TRBJ1-1	NA	TGCGCCCCCAGGGACAGAGGAACTGAAGCTTTCTTT	CAPRDRGTEAFF
TRBV7-8	NA	TRBJ2-1	few	TGTGCCAGCAGCTTAGCGTTGGGCGATGAGCAGTTCTTC	CASSLALGDEQFF
TRBV7-2	NA	TRBJ2-2	NA	TGTGCCAGCAGCTTAGGGGGGGCAGAGCTGTTTTTT	CASSLGGAELFF
TRBV27	NA	TRBJ2-7	NA	TGTGCCAGCAGCCAGACGGGCTACGAGCAGTACTTC	CASSQTGYEQYF
TRBV23-1	NA	TRBJ2-7	NA	TGCGCCAGCAGTCCACGGCCACAGGTCTCCTACGAGCAGTACTTC	CASSPRPQVSYEQYF
TRBV7-2	NA	TRBJ2-7	NA	TGTGCCAGCAGCAGAACGCAAGGGCCTCCGTACGAGCAGTACTTC	CASSRTQGPPYEQYF
TRBV18	NA	TRBJ2-1	few	TGTGCCAGCTCACCGTTACAGGGCCTCAATGAGCAGTTCTTC	CASSPLQGLNEQFF
TRBV27	TRBD2	TRBJ2-1	NA	TGTGCCAGCAGTCCCACTTCCACTAGCGGGAGCCTCCGTGAGCAGTTCTTC	CASSPTSTSGSLREQFF